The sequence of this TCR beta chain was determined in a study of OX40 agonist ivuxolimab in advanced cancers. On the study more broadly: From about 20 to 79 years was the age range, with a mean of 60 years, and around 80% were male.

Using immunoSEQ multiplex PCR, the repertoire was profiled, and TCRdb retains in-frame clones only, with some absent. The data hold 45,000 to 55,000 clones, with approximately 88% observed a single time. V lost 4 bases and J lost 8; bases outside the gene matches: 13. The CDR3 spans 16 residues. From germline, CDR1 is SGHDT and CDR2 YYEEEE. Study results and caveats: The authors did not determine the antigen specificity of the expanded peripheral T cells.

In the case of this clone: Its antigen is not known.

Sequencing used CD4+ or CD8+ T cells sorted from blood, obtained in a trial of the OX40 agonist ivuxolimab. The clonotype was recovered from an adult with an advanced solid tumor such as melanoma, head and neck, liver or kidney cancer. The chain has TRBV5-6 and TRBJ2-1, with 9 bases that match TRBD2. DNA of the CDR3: TGTGCCAGCAGCGACCAACTAGCGGGCAACGAGTATGAGCAGTTCTTC. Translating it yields CASSDQLAGNEYEQFF.